This T cell receptor (beta chain) was sequenced in a study of shared clonotypes between healthy human individuals (dated by TCRdb to 2019 to 2021). Regarding the study in general: The cohort comprised a couple of women and a few men aged 18 to 49 years. For each donor, CD4 naive and CD4 memory were each run on three plates, CD8 naive on two plates, and CD8 memory on one plate. The study deeply sequenced blood TCR repertoires of about five healthy adults to estimate repertoire size and the extent of clonotype sharing between individuals. To increase sequencing depth and limit assay-specific biases, different laboratories used diverse techniques to prepare libraries and sequence TCR repertoires. Between about 0.9 and 8.9 billion PBMCs per donor were obtained by leukapheresis.

TCR CDR3 regions were amplified from genomic DNA by multiplex PCR using the deep immunoSEQ assay. Genomic DNA extracted from each cell subset was distributed evenly over all wells of several immunoSEQ 96-well plates, and each plate served as one replicate. For sorted subsets, each replicate PCR was loaded with roughly 0.2 ug genomic DNA, equivalent to 32,000 or so T cell genomes. Purified libraries were measured with a Qubit 3.0 fluorometer, size-checked on a Bioanalyzer 2100, and measured again with the KAPA Library Quantification kit. Every immunoSEQ 96-well plate was sequenced on a separate single-read 150-cycle Illumina NextSeq 550 flow cell. The paper's processing steps were these. Because only junctional sequences without quality scores were contained in the immunoSEQ output, filtering matching that applied to full-length reads could not be performed. Sequences were annotated with PyIR, a Python wrapper for IgBLAST v1.9, and V/J genes and CDR3 were assigned using IMGT germline references. Reads were removed for weak V/J assignments (E-value above 1e-6), missing CDR3, stop codons, out-of-frame junctions, or ambiguous translated residues. A V3J clonotype was defined by an identical inferred V gene, J gene, and CDR3 amino acid sequence. To compute the percentage overlap between repertoires, the number of shared unique clonotypes was divided by the size of the smaller repertoire. Repertoire richness was assessed with RTK rarefaction, the Chao1 estimator, and Recon v2.1 estimates of unobserved clonotypes. Generation probabilities for all TCRbeta clonotypes obtained by the gDNA method from a handful of donors were computed using OLGA. In TCRdb, the immuneACCESS table is reduced to in-frame sequences with V and J assigned. These tables do not hold every clone; where another copy was compared, an unresolved V gene accounts for under half, and the others remain unexplained. D and trimming were read from the DNA, whereas the V and J calls and clone size are those reported in that table. The sample includes millions of clones, with more than 80% observed a single time. The ten top clones hold around 0.14% of the sample.

The donors were healthy, HIV-negative adults with no recently reported acute infections or vaccinations. Only Caucasian adults living in Nashville, Tennessee, USA were represented among the donors. CD4+ T cells were enriched by magnetic negative selection; naive cells were then positively selected on CD45RA, and the negative fraction formed the memory subset. After blood collection by leukapheresis, PBMCs were isolated using Ficoll-Histopaque density gradient centrifugation and then cryopreserved in the vapor phase of liquid nitrogen. Purity and quantity of every magnetically sorted T cell population were checked by analytical flow cytometry. From each sorted fraction, genomic DNA was isolated and quantified by UV absorbance on a Nanodrop 2000c. General conclusions and limits of the study: Across four donors, roughly 5.1% of naive CD4, over 3% of naive CD8, 2% to 2.5% of memory CD4, and 0.4% of memory CD8 clonotypes were shared. Compared with non-shared clonotypes, clonotypes shared by all four sorted-subset donors had higher generation probabilities. Sampling was restricted to blood, and TCR repertoires in tissues likely differ from the TCR repertoires found in blood. Incomplete sequencing was indicated by rarefaction of sorted-subset datasets, despite the large sequencing depth. Naive subsets generally had larger estimated clonotype richness than memory subsets. Because the study included a small number of donors, the genetic and exposure-history diversity represented was limited. Pairwise subsampling indicated that sequencing depth was expected to affect the degree of clonotype sharing among donors.

On this clone itself: The antigen it recognizes is unknown. The sample holds no much larger clone one base away, and base qualities are not on file.

The CDR3 numbers 14 residues from cysteine through phenylalanine. Only the CDR3 DNA stays, 42 bases, in frame from base 1. In the germline V gene, CDR1 corresponds to MNHEY and CDR2 to SVGAGI. V drops 5 bases and J drops 5 bases, leaving 10 bases in between. The TCR comes from a man aged 18 to 29 in good health. Sequencing was performed on naive CD4+ T cells sorted from blood. This specimen's cell subset or site label, interpreted: CD45RA+ positively selected. The chain uses TRBV6-5 and TRBJ1-6, with TRBD1 tentatively as D gene (5 bases match). The DNA reads as follows: TGTGCCAGCAGTAAGTCGGGGGATAATTCACCCCTCCACTTT. Translated, it reads CASSKSGDNSPLHF.